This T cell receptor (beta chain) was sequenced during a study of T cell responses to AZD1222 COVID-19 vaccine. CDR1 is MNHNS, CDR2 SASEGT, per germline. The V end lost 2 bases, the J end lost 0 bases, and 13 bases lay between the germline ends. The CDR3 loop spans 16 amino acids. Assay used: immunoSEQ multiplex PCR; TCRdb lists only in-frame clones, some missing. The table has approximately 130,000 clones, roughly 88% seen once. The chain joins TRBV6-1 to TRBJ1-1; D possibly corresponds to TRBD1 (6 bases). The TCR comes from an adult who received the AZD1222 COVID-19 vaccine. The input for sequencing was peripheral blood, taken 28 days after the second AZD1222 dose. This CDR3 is CASSETTGSLNTEAFF. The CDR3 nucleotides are TGTGCCAGCAGTGAAACCACAGGGTCATTGAACACTGAAGCTTTCTTT.